These T cell receptor beta chains were read from a single sample in a study of CD8+CD57+ T cells in acquired aplastic anemia. TCRdb re-analysed the reads in MiXCR, keeping a single row per CDR3 protein. The sample lists 150,000 to 200,000 distinct CDR3 sequences, 63% occurring once. Sequencing input: sorted CD4+, CD8+, or CD8+CD57+ T cells (not recorded which) from PBMCs. These TCRs come from a human donor in good health. Each CDR3 is given with its conserved first and last residue. The D gene is left open where the match is weak. The listing skips clone size in some rows; elsewhere it reads once, few, many or a size class.

CDR3nt	CDR3aa	len	j_gene	abundance	d_gene	v_gene
TGTGCCAGCAGCTCCCGGGACAGGGCGGCCGGGGAGCTGTTTTTT	CASSSRDRAAGELFF	15	TRBJ2-2	NA	TRBD1	TRBV7-9
TGCAGTGCCAGGGGGGGCGGCTCCGGGGAGACCCAGTACTTC	CSARGGGSGETQYF	14	TRBJ2-5	many	NA	TRBV20-1
TGTGCCATCAGTGAGAACAGGGAAGGTGGTACGCAGTATTTT	CAISENREGGTQYF	14	TRBJ2-3	few	NA	TRBV10-3
TGTGCCAGCAGCGTCACCCGGGACGGGGACTACGAGCAGTACTTC	CASSVTRDGDYEQYF	15	TRBJ2-7	many	NA	TRBV7-9
TGTGCCACCAGCGACCACAGCTATGGCTACACCTTC	CATSDHSYGYTF	12	TRBJ1-2	NA	NA	TRBV24-1
TGTGCCAGTCTCAGGGCTCCGAACACTGAAGCTTTCTTT	CASLRAPNTEAFF	13	TRBJ1-1	NA	NA	TRBV2
TGTGCCACCAGTGACCGGGACCAAGAGACCCAGTACTTC	CATSDRDQETQYF	13	TRBJ2-5	few	NA	TRBV24-1
TGTGCCAGCAGCTCAGCGGGGGGGCCCGACGAGCAGTACTTC	CASSSAGGPDEQYF	14	TRBJ2-7	NA	TRBD2	TRBV7-2
TGCAGTGCTAGAGACGAAGAACCGGGACAGGACTATGGCTACACCTTC	CSARDEEPGQDYGYTF	16	TRBJ1-2	NA	TRBD1	TRBV20-1
TGTGCCAGCATGCGGATTCAAGAGACCCAGTACTTC	CASMRIQETQYF	12	TRBJ2-5	NA	NA	TRBV2
TGTGCCACCAGTGGTAGAGATCCTAAAGAGACCCAGTACTTC	CATSGRDPKETQYF	14	TRBJ2-5	NA	NA	TRBV24-1
TGTGCCAGCAGCTTCTCAGGGCAAGATACGCAGTATTTT	CASSFSGQDTQYF	13	TRBJ2-3	NA	NA	TRBV7-2
TGTGCCAGCAGAAGGACGGCCGAGTACGAGCAGTACTTC	CASRRTAEYEQYF	13	TRBJ2-7	NA	NA	TRBV2
TGTGCCAGCAGCTTAGATGGCGGCCGGTGGGAGACCCAGTACTTC	CASSLDGGRWETQYF	15	TRBJ2-5	NA	NA	TRBV7-2
TGCGCCAGCAGCAAACAGGGCTCATACACAGATACGCAGTATTTT	CASSKQGSYTDTQYF	15	TRBJ2-3	NA	NA	TRBV10-2
TGTGCCAGCAGCTCCAGGGGCGGTTACACCGGGGAGCTGTTTTTT	CASSSRGGYTGELFF	15	TRBJ2-2	NA	NA	TRBV7-8
TGTGCCATCAGTGACCTCAGGGTTCAAGAGACCCAGTACTTC	CAISDLRVQETQYF	14	TRBJ2-5	many	NA	TRBV10-3
TGCGCCAGCGGGACTAGCGGAGGCTGGGATACGCAGTATTTT	CASGTSGGWDTQYF	14	TRBJ2-3	many	TRBD2	TRBV5-1
TGTGCCAGCAGCTTATCCCAACGCACCGGGGAGCTGTTTTTT	CASSLSQRTGELFF	14	TRBJ2-2	many	NA	TRBV7-9
TGCAGCGCAGTACAGGGGGCGGGCTATGGCTACACCTTC	CSAVQGAGYGYTF	13	TRBJ1-2	NA	TRBD1	TRBV29-1
TGTGCCAGCAGCTTTAGGGGACAGGGTACCTACGAGCAGTACTTC	CASSFRGQGTYEQYF	15	TRBJ2-7	NA	TRBD1	TRBV5-8
TGCAGTGCTTACACAGGGGATGCTAATGAAAAACTGTTTTTT	CSAYTGDANEKLFF	14	TRBJ1-4	NA	TRBD1	TRBV20-1
TGTGCCAGCAGCCGCGGACTAGCGGGCTACGAGCAGTACTTC	CASSRGLAGYEQYF	14	TRBJ2-7	once	TRBD2	TRBV7-9
TGCAGCGTCTCTACAGGGGGCACCGGGGAGCTGTTTTTT	CSVSTGGTGELFF	13	TRBJ2-2	NA	TRBD1	TRBV29-1